This TCR beta chain is drawn from a study of control samples from healthy donors and cancer patients. A word on this clone: Germline is not matched at one junction end, which may reflect a read error.

CDR1 is SGHTA and CDR2 is FQGTGA in the germline V gene. The CDR3 has 13 residues. Sequenced by immunoSEQ multiplex PCR; TCRdb stores in-frame clones only, minus some. The sample lists 100,000 to 150,000 clones, around nine tenths occurring once. This TCR was sampled from a man aged 50-59 years in good health. This chain links TRBV7-3 with TRBJ2-2; D is possibly TRBD1 (8 bases). Sequenced input: blood. Written as DNA, the CDR3 is TGCGCCACCAGCACAGGGGGGGCCGGGGAGCTGTTTTTT. Translated: CATSTGGAGELFF.